The rows below give T cell receptor beta chains drawn from one sample of a study of T cells expressing NK-cell markers. TCRdb processed the 5' RACE reads again and assigns one entry to each CDR3 protein, with no DNA. This sample's table reports about 150,000 distinct CDR3 sequences. The sequencing input was blood T cells: a sorted CD56 or NKG2C T cell subset, CD4+ or CD8+ T cells, or bulk PBMC T cells (not recorded which). These receptors were taken from a woman aged 45-65 years in good health. Each CDR3 is given with its conserved first and last residue.

v_gene	j_gene	CDR3aa
TRBV3-1	TRBJ2-3	CASSHLAGGQSTDTQYF
TRBV12-3/TRBV12-4	TRBJ2-3	CASSFPSGDRTDTQYF
TRBV7-9	TRBJ2-5	CASSSRGAWETQYF
TRBV21-1	TRBJ2-3	CASSKPDPAADTQYF
TRBV12-3/TRBV12-4	TRBJ2-5	CASSLGLALETQYF
TRBV4-2	TRBJ1-2	CASSPSPGAINYGYTF
TRBV7-9	TRBJ2-1	CASSLLLGQSDEQFF
TRBV18	TRBJ1-2	CASSPVTAGGDYGYTF
TRBV2	TRBJ2-7	CASSLKSSYEQYF
TRBV7-9	TRBJ2-5	CASQDRSEKTQYF
TRBV10-3	TRBJ2-2	CATSSAGASPGELFF
TRBV6-5	TRBJ2-1	CASSSRLAGNNEQFF
TRBV10-2	TRBJ2-7	CASMSGGGIYEQYF
TRBV7-3	TRBJ2-1	CASSYDSANEQFF
TRBV10-3	TRBJ2-7	CAISDHEYSYEQYF
TRBV6-2/TRBV6-3	TRBJ1-1	CASSSLETGDTEAFF
TRBV24-1	TRBJ1-1	CATSDPRDGYEAFF
TRBV20-1	TRBJ2-7	CSARDTTGGDHEQYF
TRBV30	TRBJ2-1	CAPQPTPPSSYNEQFF
TRBV13	TRBJ2-7	CASSSGLTAEQYF
TRBV14	TRBJ2-1	CASSHGWEQFF
TRBV5-4	TRBJ2-5	CASSLATGGRETQYF
TRBV6-4	TRBJ2-3	CASSGPDPTDTQYF
TRBV12-3/TRBV12-4	TRBJ2-7	CASSLALGQTYEQYF
TRBV2	TRBJ2-1	CAKTGLGSYNEQFF
TRBV2	TRBJ1-2	CASSDGQSNYGYTF
TRBV15	TRBJ1-5	CATSRGRRGHQPQHF
TRBV24-1	TRBJ2-7	CATSDRGRADEQYF
TRBV9	TRBJ1-1	CASSAGRGIGNTEAFF
TRBV28	TRBJ1-1	CASSPLQGDSSEAFF
TRBV2	TRBJ2-7	CASSEWSRPGDEQYF
TRBV29-1	TRBJ1-1	CSVASGTRYMNTEAFF
TRBV7-9	TRBJ1-4	CASSSQNREKLFF
TRBV27	TRBJ2-7	CASSSYGPAYEQYF
TRBV19	TRBJ1-2	CASSIDARTGGYGYTF
TRBV24-1	TRBJ2-2	CATSDLTTNTGELFF
TRBV4-2	TRBJ2-3	CASSQGDGRAGTDTQYF
TRBV7-9	TRBJ2-1	CASSPGGGLTYNEQFF
TRBV27	TRBJ2-1	CASSLLAGTNEQFF
TRBV12-3/TRBV12-4	TRBJ1-2	CASSLNQGAVYGYTF
TRBV7-6	TRBJ2-2	CASSSPSGRGAGELFF
TRBV24-1	TRBJ1-1	CATKQGTGTEAFF
TRBV23-1	TRBJ2-1	CASSQSKGRLPHRDEQFF
TRBV29-1	TRBJ2-1	CSVDTGYNEQFF
TRBV27	TRBJ2-2	CASSLSSAGPNTGELFF
TRBV6-5	TRBJ2-1	CASSYSLGTLNEQFF
TRBV19	TRBJ2-5	CASRDYQETQYF
TRBV2	TRBJ2-1	CATIGGWAESSYNEQFF
TRBV5-1	TRBJ2-1	CASSQTGWGDEQFF
TRBV27	TRBJ1-2	CASSSSGADYGYTF
TRBV11-2	TRBJ1-1	CASSLGGTGGSVTEAFF
TRBV7-3	TRBJ2-5	CASSLTPLQETQYF
TRBV20-1	TRBJ2-3	CSARVGQGWTDTQYF
TRBV15	TRBJ2-3	CATSVRSIDTQYF
TRBV7-8	TRBJ2-1	CASSLAALDDEQFF
TRBV6-6	TRBJ2-7	CASSYERVYTEQYF
TRBV5-5	TRBJ1-2	CASSLSRSHGGYTF
TRBV29-1	TRBJ1-4	CSVRADNEKLFF
TRBV29-1	TRBJ1-5	CSVDLGDRRHF